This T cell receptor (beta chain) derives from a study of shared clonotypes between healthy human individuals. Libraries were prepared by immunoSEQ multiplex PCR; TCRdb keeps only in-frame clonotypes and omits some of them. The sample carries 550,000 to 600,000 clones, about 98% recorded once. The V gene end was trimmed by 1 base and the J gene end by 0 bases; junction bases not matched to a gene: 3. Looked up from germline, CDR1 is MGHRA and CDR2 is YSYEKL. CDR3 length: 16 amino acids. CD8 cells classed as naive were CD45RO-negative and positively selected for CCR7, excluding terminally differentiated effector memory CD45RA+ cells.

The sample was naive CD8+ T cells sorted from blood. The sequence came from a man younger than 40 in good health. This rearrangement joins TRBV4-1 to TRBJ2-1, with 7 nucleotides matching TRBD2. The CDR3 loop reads CASSQGTSHSYNEQFF. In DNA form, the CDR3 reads TGCGCCAGCAGCCAAGGGACTAGTCACTCCTACAATGAGCAGTTCTTC.